This TCR beta chain was obtained from a study of blood T cell repertoires in COVID-19. Germline V lookup: CDR1 LGHNA, CDR2 YSLEER. The germline V and J ends were trimmed by 0 bases and 0 bases, with 12 bases remaining between them. The CDR3 totals 16 residues. Profiled with immunoSEQ multiplex PCR; TCRdb holds only in-frame clones, not every one. The table has 200,000 or so clones, approximately 79% seen once. This clone occurred once. Sample: peripheral blood. The chain uses TRBV4-3 and TRBJ2-7, with D unclear. This sequence originates from a man between 60 and 75 years old with active or convalescent COVID-19. The CDR3 protein is CASSQDQSLSSYEQYF. The DNA of the CDR3 is TGCGCCAGCAGCCAAGATCAAAGCCTAAGCTCCTACGAGCAGTACTTC.